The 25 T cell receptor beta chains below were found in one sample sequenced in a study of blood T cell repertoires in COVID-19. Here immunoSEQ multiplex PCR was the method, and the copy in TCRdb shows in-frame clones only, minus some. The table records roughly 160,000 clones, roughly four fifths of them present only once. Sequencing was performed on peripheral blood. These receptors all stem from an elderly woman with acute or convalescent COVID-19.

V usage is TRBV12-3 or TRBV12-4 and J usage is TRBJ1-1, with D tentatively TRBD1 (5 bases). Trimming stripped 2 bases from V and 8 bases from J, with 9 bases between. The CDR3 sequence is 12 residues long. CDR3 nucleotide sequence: TGTGCCAGCAGTTTATCAAGGGGAGAAGCTTTCTTT. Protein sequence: CASSLSRGEAFF.

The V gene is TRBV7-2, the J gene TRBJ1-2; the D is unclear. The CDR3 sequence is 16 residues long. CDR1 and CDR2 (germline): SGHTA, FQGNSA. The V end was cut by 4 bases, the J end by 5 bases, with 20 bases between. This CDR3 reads CASSSQLPGYAYGYTF. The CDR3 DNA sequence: TGTGCCAGCAGCTCTCAACTCCCGGGATACGCTTATGGCTACACCTTC.

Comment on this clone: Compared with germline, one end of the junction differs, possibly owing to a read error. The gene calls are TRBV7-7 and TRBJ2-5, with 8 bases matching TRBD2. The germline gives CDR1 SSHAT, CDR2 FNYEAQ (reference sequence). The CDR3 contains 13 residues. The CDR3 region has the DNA TGTGCTAGCAGCCGCGGGAGGCAAGAGACCCAGTACTTC. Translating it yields CASSRGRQETQYF. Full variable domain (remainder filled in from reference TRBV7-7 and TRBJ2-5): GAGVSQSPRYKVTKRGQDVTLRCDPISSHATLYWYQQALGQGPEFLTYFNYEAQPDKSGLPSDRFSAERPEGSISTLTIQRTEQRDSAMYRCASSRGRQETQYFGPGTRLLVL.

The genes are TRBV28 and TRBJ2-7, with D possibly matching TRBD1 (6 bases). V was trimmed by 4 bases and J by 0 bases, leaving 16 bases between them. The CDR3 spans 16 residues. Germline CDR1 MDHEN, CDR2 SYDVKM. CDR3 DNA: TGTGCCAGCAGTTCGCCACAGGGTAGAGGCTCCTACGAGCAGTACTTC. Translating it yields CASSSPQGRGSYEQYF.

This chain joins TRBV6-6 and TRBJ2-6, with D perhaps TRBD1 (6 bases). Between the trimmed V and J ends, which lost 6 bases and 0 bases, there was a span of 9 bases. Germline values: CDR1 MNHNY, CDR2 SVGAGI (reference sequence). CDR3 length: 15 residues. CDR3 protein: CASRNRVSGANVLTF. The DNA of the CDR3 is TGTGCCAGCAGAAACAGGGTCTCTGGGGCCAACGTCCTGACTTTC.

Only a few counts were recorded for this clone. The CDR3: CACSPRGRGQNTEAFF. The CDR3 region has the DNA TGTGCCTGCTCGCCACGGGGCAGGGGGCAGAACACTGAAGCTTTCTTT. This rearrangement joins TRBV30 to TRBJ1-1; 8 bases are a match to TRBD1. The CDR3 covers 16 residues. With V trimmed by 6 bases and J by 1 base, 13 bases remained unmatched. Germline loops: CDR1 GTSNPN, CDR2 SVGIG (reference sequence).

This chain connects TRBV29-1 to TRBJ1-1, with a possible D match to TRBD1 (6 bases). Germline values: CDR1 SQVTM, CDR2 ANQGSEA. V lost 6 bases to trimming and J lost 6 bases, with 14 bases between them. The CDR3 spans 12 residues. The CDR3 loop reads CSVATYRAEAFF. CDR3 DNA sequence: TGCAGCGTGGCTACTTACAGGGCTGAAGCTTTCTTT.

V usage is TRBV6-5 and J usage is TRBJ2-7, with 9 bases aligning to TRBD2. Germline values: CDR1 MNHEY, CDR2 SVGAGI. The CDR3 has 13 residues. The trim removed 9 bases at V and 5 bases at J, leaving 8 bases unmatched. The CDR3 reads CASEAGGGDEQYF. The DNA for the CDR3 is TGTGCCAGTGAAGCGGGAGGTGGAGACGAGCAGTACTTC.

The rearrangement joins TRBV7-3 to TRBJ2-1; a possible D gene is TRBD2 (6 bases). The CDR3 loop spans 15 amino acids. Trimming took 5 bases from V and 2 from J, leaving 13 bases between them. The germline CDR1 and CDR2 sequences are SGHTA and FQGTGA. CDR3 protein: CASSQPGGAYNEQFF. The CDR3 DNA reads TGTGCCAGCAGCCAACCTGGCGGGGCCTACAATGAGCAGTTCTTC.

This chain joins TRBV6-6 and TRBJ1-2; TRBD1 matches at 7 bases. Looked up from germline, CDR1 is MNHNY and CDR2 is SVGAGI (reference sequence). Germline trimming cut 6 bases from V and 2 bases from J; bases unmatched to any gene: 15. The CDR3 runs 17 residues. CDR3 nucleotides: TGTGCCAGCAGCCGACAGGTCTTACAGGGGTCAAACTATGGCTACACCTTC. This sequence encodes CASSRQVLQGSNYGYTF.

The CDR3 is CASSRTGYTDTQYF. For the CDR3, the DNA is TGTGCCAGCAGTCGGACAGGTTACACAGATACGCAGTATTTT. The V and J genes are TRBV28 and TRBJ2-3; 7 bases fit TRBD1. V trimming: 5 bases; J trimming: 2 bases; junction bases outside the gene matches: 4. This CDR3 region has 14 residues. Germline V gene lookup returns CDR1 MDHEN and CDR2 SYDVKM.

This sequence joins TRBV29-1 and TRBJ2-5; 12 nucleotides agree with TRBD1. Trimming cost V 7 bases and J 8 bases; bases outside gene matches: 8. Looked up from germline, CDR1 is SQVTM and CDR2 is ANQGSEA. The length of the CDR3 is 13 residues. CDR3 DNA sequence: TGCAGCGCCGAGACGGGACAGGGGGCAACCCAGTACTTC. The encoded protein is CSAETGQGATQYF. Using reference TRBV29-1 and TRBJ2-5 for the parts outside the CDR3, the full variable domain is SAVISQKPSRDICQRGTSLTIQCQVDSQVTMMFWYRQQPGQSLTLIATANQGSEATYESGFVIDKFPISRPNLTFSTLTVSNMSPEDSSIYLCSAETGQGATQYFGPGTRLLVL.

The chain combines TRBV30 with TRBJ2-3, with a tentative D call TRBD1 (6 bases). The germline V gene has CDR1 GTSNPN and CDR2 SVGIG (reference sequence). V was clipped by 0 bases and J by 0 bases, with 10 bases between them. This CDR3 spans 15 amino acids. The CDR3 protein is CAWSVQGTSTDTQYF. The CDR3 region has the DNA TGTGCCTGGAGTGTACAGGGTACTAGCACAGATACGCAGTATTTT.

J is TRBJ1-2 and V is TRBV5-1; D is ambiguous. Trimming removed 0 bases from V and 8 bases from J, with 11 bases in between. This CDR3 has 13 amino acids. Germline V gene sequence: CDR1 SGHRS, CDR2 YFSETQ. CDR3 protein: CASSLVAARGYTF. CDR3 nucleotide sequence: TGCGCCAGCAGCTTGGTAGCTGCTCGGGGCTACACCTTC.

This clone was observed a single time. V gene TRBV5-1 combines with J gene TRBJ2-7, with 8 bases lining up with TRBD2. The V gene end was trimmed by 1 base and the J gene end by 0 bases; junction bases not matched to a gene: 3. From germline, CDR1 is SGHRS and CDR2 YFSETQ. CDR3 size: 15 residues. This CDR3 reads CASSLLSGSSYEQYF. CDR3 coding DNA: TGCGCCAGCAGCTTGCTAAGCGGGAGCTCCTACGAGCAGTACTTC.

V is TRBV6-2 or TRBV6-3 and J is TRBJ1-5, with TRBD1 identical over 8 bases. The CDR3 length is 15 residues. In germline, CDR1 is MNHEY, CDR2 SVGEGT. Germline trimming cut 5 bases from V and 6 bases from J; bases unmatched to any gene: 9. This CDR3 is CASSPDRGRGQPQHF. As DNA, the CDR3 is TGTGCCAGCAGTCCCGACAGGGGCCGAGGTCAGCCCCAGCATTTT.

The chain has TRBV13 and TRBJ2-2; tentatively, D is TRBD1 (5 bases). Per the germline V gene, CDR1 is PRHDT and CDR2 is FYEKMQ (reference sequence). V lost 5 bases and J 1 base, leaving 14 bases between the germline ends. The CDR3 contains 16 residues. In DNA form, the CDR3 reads TGTGCCAGCAGCAAAAACTATGGACAGAACACCGGGGAGCTGTTTTTT. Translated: CASSKNYGQNTGELFF.

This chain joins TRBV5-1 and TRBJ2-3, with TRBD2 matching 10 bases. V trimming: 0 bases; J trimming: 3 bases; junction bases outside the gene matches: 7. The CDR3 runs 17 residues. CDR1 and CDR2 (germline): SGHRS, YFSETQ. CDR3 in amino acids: CASSLAGSGRLTDTQYF. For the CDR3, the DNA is TGCGCCAGCAGCTTGGCCGGTAGCGGGAGGTTGACAGATACGCAGTATTTT.

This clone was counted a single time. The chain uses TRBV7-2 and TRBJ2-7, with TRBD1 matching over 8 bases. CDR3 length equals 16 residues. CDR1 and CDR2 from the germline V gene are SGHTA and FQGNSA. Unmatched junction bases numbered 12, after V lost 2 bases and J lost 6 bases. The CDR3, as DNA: TGTGCCAGCAGCTTACATATCGCCAGGGGGCAACGCGAGCAGTACTTC. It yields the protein CASSLHIARGQREQYF.

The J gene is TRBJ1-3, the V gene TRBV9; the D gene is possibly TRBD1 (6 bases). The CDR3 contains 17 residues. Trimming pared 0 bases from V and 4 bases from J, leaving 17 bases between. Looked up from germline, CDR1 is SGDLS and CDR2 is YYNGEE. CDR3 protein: CASSVEDGGTLGNTIYF. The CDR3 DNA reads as TGTGCCAGCAGCGTAGAGGATGGGGGCACCCTGGGAAACACCATATATTTT.

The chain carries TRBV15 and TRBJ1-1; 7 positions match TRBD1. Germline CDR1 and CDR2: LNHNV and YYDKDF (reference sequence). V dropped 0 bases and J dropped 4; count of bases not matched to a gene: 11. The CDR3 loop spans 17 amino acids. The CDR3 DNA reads TGTGCCACCAGCAGAGATCTCGGAACAGGGGCCGCCACTGAAGCTTTCTTT. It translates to CATSRDLGTGAATEAFF.

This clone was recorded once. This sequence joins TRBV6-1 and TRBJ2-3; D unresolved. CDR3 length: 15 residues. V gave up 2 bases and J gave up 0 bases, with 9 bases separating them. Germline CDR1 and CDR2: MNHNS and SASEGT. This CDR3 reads CASSERGASTDTQYF. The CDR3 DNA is TGTGCCAGCAGTGAACGCGGTGCTAGCACAGATACGCAGTATTTT.

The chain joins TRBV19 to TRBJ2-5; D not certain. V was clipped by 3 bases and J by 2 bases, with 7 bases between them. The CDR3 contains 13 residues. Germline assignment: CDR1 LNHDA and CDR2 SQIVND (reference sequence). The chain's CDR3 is CASSMSDQETQYF. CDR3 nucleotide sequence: TGTGCCAGTAGTATGAGTGATCAAGAGACCCAGTACTTC.

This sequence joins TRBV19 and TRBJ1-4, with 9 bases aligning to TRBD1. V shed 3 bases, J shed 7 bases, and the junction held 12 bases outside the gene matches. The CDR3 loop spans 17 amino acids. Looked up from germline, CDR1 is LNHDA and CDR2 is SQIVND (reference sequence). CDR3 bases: TGTGCCAGTAGTATCCCGGGACAGGGCGGATTGCTTGAAAAACTGTTTTTT. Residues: CASSIPGQGGLLEKLFF. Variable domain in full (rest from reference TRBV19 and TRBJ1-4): DGGITQSPKYLFRKEGQNVTLSCEQNLNHDAMYWYRQDPGQGLRLIYYSQIVNDFQKGDIAEGYSVSREKKESFPLTVTSAQKNPTAFYLCASSIPGQGGLLEKLFFGSGTQLSVL.

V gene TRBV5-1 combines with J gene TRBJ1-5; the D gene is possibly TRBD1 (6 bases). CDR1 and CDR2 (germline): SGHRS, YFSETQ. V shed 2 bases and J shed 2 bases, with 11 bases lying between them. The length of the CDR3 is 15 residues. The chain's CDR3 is CASSFSPGGNQPQHF. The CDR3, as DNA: TGCGCCAGCAGCTTTTCTCCAGGGGGCAATCAGCCCCAGCATTTT.